This TCR beta chain was identified during a study of PD-1 blockade in classical Hodgkin lymphoma. Whole-study results and caveats: The origin of the repertoire differences remains undefined, with disease activity or prior therapy as possible causes. Complete responders started with a diversity level that resembled newly diagnosed patients at baseline. The authors excluded patients who started nivolumab under 1 year after ASCT.

Every patient was affected by relapse after autologous stem cell transplantation, while exposure to brentuximab vedotin was not uniform. Trimming shortened V by 0 bases and J by 6 bases, and 5 bases separated the two germline ends. Per germline, CDR1 MGHRA and CDR2 YSYEKL. The CDR3 has 12 amino acids. Libraries were prepared by immunoSEQ multiplex PCR; TCRdb keeps only in-frame clonotypes and omits some of them. The sample has around 65,000 clones; 75% to 90% are singletons. A note on this clone: What it binds is unknown.

The genes are TRBV4-1 and TRBJ1-2; D unclear. The receptor was derived from a human donor with classical Hodgkin lymphoma. This specimen consisted of peripheral blood mononuclear cells (PBMCs), obtained at baseline. The CDR3 bases are TGCGCCAGCAGCCAAGAGATCGATGGCTACACCTTC. Amino acids: CASSQEIDGYTF.